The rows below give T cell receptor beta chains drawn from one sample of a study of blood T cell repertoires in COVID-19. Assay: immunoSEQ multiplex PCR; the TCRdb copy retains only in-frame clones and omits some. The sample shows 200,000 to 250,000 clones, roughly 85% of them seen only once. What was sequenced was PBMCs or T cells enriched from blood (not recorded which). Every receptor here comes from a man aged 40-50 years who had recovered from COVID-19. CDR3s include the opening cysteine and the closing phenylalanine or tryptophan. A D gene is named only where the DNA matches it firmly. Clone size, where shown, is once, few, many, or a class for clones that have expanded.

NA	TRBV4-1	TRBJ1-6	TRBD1	TGCGCCAGCAGCCCCAGGGGGCAGGGTTCACCCCTCCACTTT	CASSPRGQGSPLHF
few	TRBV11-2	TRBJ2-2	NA	TGTGCCAACAGCTTAGGTATAACCGGGGAGCTGTTTTTT	CANSLGITGELFF
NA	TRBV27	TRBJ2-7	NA	TGTGCCAGCAGTTTAAGTGGGACAATTTCCTACGAGCAGTACTTC	CASSLSGTISYEQYF
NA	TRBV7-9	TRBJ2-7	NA	TGTGCCAGCAGCCGACTAATAAATGGCGGACTCGTGGGGGAGCAGTACTTC	CASSRLINGGLVGEQYF
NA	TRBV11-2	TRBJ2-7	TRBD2	TGTGCCAGCAGCTTAGATTCGGCTAGCGGGAGGGCCTCAGCCTACGAGCAGTACTTC	CASSLDSASGRASAYEQYF
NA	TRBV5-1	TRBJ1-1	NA	TGCGCCAGCAAAGTCGGGGGGAGTATGAACACTGAAGCTTTCTTT	CASKVGGSMNTEAFF
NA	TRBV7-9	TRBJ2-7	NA	TGTGCCAGCAGCTCCCCGGGTCTCCTGACCTACGAGCAGTACTTC	CASSSPGLLTYEQYF
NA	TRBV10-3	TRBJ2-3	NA	TGTGCCGCGGCTACCACAGATACGCAGTATTTT	CAAATTDTQYF
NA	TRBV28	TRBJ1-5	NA	TGTGCCAGCAGTTTACGGGGTCAGGTTCAGCCCCAGCATTTT	CASSLRGQVQPQHF
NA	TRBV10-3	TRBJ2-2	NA	TGTGCCATCAACCCCGGGACACCTTACACCGGGGAGCTGTTTTTT	CAINPGTPYTGELFF
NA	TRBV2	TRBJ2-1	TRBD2	TGTGCCGGACAAGCGGGAGATGGAAATGAGCAGTTCTTC	CAGQAGDGNEQFF
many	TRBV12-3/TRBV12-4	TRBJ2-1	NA	TGTGCCAGCAGCATGACAGTATACAATGAGCAGTTCTTC	CASSMTVYNEQFF
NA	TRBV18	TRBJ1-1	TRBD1	TGTGCCAGCTCACCACCGTCGAGAGACAGGGGGTTCCTGTGGACTGAAGCTTTCTTT	CASSPPSRDRGFLWTEAFF
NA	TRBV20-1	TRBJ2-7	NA	TGCAGTGCTAGTGACGGGAGCCAGGCCTACGAGCAGTACTTC	CSASDGSQAYEQYF
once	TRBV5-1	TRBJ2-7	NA	TGCGCCAGCAGTCAGTACAGGGCTACCTACGAGCAGTACTTC	CASSQYRATYEQYF
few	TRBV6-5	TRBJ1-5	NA	TGTGCCAGCAGAATGGAGCCGAATAGCAATCAGCCCCAGCATTTT	CASRMEPNSNQPQHF
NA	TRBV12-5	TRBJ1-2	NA	TGTGCTAGTGGTTTGGTATTAGTGAGGCCAAAATTCTATGGCTACACCTTC	CASGLVLVRPKFYGYTF
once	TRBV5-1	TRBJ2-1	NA	TGCGCCAGCAGCTTTCGGGGGGCGATTAGCGCCAATGAGCAGTTCTTC	CASSFRGAISANEQFF
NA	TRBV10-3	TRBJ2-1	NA	TGTGCCTCCGCGGGACCTAGTTCGTACAATGAGCAGTTCTTC	CASAGPSSYNEQFF
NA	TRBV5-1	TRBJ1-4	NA	TGCGCCAGCAGCTTGGACGGTACGGGGGGCAGTGAAAAACTGTTTTTT	CASSLDGTGGSEKLFF
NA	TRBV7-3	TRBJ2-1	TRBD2	TGTGCCAGCAGCCCAGCCGGACTAGCGGGCCAGAATGAGCAGTTCTTC	CASSPAGLAGQNEQFF
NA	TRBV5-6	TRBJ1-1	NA	TGTGCCAGCAGCTTGGCCACTGGGACTAACACTGAAGCTTTCTTT	CASSLATGTNTEAFF
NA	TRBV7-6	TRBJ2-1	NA	TGTGCCAGCACTAAAGGCTCCGACGGGAGCTCCTACAATGAGCAGTTCTTC	CASTKGSDGSSYNEQFF
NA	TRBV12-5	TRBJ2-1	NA	TGTGCTAGTGGAAACCGCGACAGATACAATGAGCAGTTCTTC	CASGNRDRYNEQFF
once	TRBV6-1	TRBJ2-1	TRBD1	TGTGCCAGCAGTGAATCAGGGGGCTATGGTGAGCAGTTCTTC	CASSESGGYGEQFF
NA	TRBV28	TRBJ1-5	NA	TGTGCCAGCAGTAGACCACAGGACAATCAGCCCCAGCATTTT	CASSRPQDNQPQHF
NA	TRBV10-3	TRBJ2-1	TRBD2	TGTGCCATCACAGCGGGAGGTGGGGGCAATGAGCAGTTCTTC	CAITAGGGGNEQFF
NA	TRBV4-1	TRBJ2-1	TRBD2	TGCGCCAGCAGCCAGGGACTAGCGGGAGGGGGTTACAATGAGCAGTTCTTC	CASSQGLAGGGYNEQFF
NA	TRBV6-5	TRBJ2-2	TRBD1	TGTGCCAGCAGCTGGACAGGGGAGACCGGGGAGCTGTTTTTT	CASSWTGETGELFF